These 26 T cell receptor beta chains were all obtained from the same sample, sequenced in a study of OX40 agonist ivuxolimab in advanced cancers. Libraries were built with the immunoSEQ multiplex PCR assay. Drawn from immuneACCESS, this table holds only the in-frame rearrangements with V and J called that TCRdb kept. Clones are partly lost; checked studies trace under half to an unresolved V gene and leave the rest unexplained. This sample holds approximately 60,000 clones; under 85% were observed only once. The ten largest account for 2.5% to 3.5% of the sample. This sample comprised CD4+ or CD8+ T cells sorted from blood, obtained in a trial of the OX40 agonist ivuxolimab. These receptors all stem from an adult with an advanced solid tumor such as melanoma, head and neck, liver or kidney cancer.

This clone was seen once. V is TRBV5-1 and J is TRBJ2-1, with TRBD2 matching over 8 bases. The CDR3 runs to 16 residues. V shed 3 bases and J 7 bases; nucleotides not matched to a gene: 12. Germline V gives CDR1 SGHRS, CDR2 YFSETQ. CDR3 protein: CASSSLLAGPRNEQFF. The CDR3 DNA reads TGCGCCAGCAGCTCACTTCTAGCGGGTCCGAGGAATGAGCAGTTCTTC.

The chain uses TRBV11-2 and TRBJ1-3; TRBD1 agrees at 9 bases. Germline assignment: CDR1 SGHAT and CDR2 FQNNGV. Trimming removed 5 bases from V and 0 bases from J; junction bases left unmatched: 5. The CDR3 runs to 16 residues. The CDR3 here is CASSTGGQGSGNTIYF. The CDR3 DNA follows: TGTGCCAGCAGCACGGGGGGACAGGGCTCTGGAAACACCATATATTTT.

The chain combines TRBV4-2 with TRBJ2-1, with D unclear. CDR1 is LGHNA and CDR2 is YNFKEQ in the germline V gene. The CDR3 is 14 amino acids. The V and J ends lost 2 bases and 6 bases respectively, with 11 bases between them. Here the CDR3 DNA reads TGTGCCAGCAGCCAACCCGACACCTTCAATGAGCAGTTCTTC. As protein: CASSQPDTFNEQFF.

A single count supports this clone. The V call is TRBV5-4, the J call TRBJ2-7, with a tentative D call TRBD1 (6 bases). Germline CDR1 is SGHNT and CDR2 is YYREEE (reference sequence). The CDR3 length is 15 residues. V was shortened by 2 bases and J by 3 bases, with 15 bases between the two germline ends. CDR3 loop: CASSLDRQIIYEQYF. The CDR3 DNA is TGTGCCAGCAGCTTAGACAGGCAGATCATCTACGAGCAGTACTTC.

The chain employs TRBV10-2 and TRBJ1-5, with D uncertain. Looked up from germline, CDR1 is WSHSY and CDR2 is SAAADI. With 6 bases removed from V and 3 bases from J, the gap between germline ends came to 12 bases. CDR3 length: 14 amino acids. The DNA of the CDR3 is TGCGCCAGCAGAAATGGCGGGAACAATCAGCCCCAGCATTTT. Translated: CASRNGGNNQPQHF.

CDR3: CASRPPGPRVGANVLTF. CDR3 sequence (DNA): TGTGCCAGTAGACCACCGGGACCCCGGGTTGGGGCCAACGTCCTGACTTTC. J is TRBJ2-6 and V is TRBV19; D is possibly TRBD1 or TRBD2 (5 bases each). V dropped 6 bases and J dropped 3 bases, with 18 bases sitting between them. The germline CDR1 and CDR2 sequences are LNHDA and SQIVND (reference sequence). The CDR3 extends over 17 amino acids.

The V and J genes are TRBV4-1 and TRBJ2-1; no firm D call. V lost 3 bases and J 0 bases, leaving 9 bases between the germline ends. Germline V gene data show CDR1 as MGHRA and CDR2 as YSYEKL. CDR3 length: 15 residues. CDR3 nucleotides: TGCGCCAGCAGCCAGACTCCTAACTCCTACAATGAGCAGTTCTTC. It translates to CASSQTPNSYNEQFF.

The V and J genes are TRBV29-1 and TRBJ2-3; TRBD2 agrees at 11 bases. The germline V gene encodes CDR1 SQVTM and CDR2 ANQGSEA. This CDR3 has 13 residues. V gave up 4 bases and J gave up 8 bases; unmatched junction bases: 5. CDR3 nucleotides: TGCAGCGTTGGTGGGACTAGCGGCCTTACGCAGTATTTT. Its translation: CSVGGTSGLTQYF.

The chain's CDR3 is CASSVGVGRFDEQYF. The CDR3 DNA follows: TGTGCCAGCAGCGTAGGAGTGGGGCGCTTTGACGAGCAGTACTTC. The genes are TRBV9 and TRBJ2-7; D is possibly TRBD1 (5 bases). In germline, CDR1 is SGDLS, CDR2 YYNGEE. The V end was cut by 0 bases, the J end by 5 bases, with 15 bases between. The CDR3 length is 15 residues.

V usage is TRBV6-1 and J usage is TRBJ1-3, with D hard to call. The length of the CDR3 is 12 residues. With 8 bases removed from V and 4 bases from J, the gap between germline ends came to 9 bases. The germline V gene encodes CDR1 MNHNS and CDR2 SASEGT. The CDR3 DNA sequence: TGTGCCAGCTACTACACAGGAAACACCATATATTTT. This codes for CASYYTGNTIYF.

This sequence joins TRBV30 and TRBJ2-2; D is tentatively TRBD1 or TRBD2 (5 bases each). Trimming took off 3 bases at V and 8 bases at J, with 16 bases between the two ends. The CDR3 loop spans 14 amino acids. Germline CDR1 and CDR2: GTSNPN and SVGIG (reference sequence). In DNA form, the CDR3 reads TGTGCCTGGAGGCCCGGGACCACCCCTGGGGAGCTGTTTTTT. It encodes CAWRPGTTPGELFF. The full variable domain, its missing parts supplied by reference TRBV30 and TRBJ2-2, is SQTIHQWPATLVQPVGSPLSLECTVEGTSNPNLYWYRQAAGRGLQLLFYSVGIGQISSEVPQNLSASRPQDRQFILSSKKLLLSDSGFYLCAWRPGTTPGELFFGEGSRLTVL.

The rearrangement joins TRBV7-8 to TRBJ1-1, with D hard to call. The germline gives CDR1 SGHVS, CDR2 FQNEAQ. The V and J ends lost 5 bases and 3 bases respectively, with 13 bases between them. The CDR3 has 14 residues. The CDR3 nucleotides read TGTGCCAGCAGCCCCGGCGTTGGTGACACTGAAGCTTTCTTT. The encoded protein is CASSPGVGDTEAFF. Drawing the rest from reference TRBV7-8 and TRBJ1-1, the complete variable domain is GAGVSQSPRYKVAKRGQDVALRCDPISGHVSLFWYQQALGQGPEFLTYFQNEAQLDKSGLPSDRFFAERPEGSVSTLKIQRTQQEDSAVYLCASSPGVGDTEAFFGQGTRLTVV.

The chain couples TRBV7-2 to TRBJ1-5; D is perhaps TRBD1 (5 bases). Germline loops: CDR1 SGHTA, CDR2 FQGNSA. The germline V and J ends were trimmed by 5 bases and 3 bases, with 8 bases remaining between them. This CDR3 contains 13 residues. The CDR3 DNA is TGTGCCAGCAGCCTAGGGACCAATCAGCCCCAGCATTTT. It specifies CASSLGTNQPQHF.

This clone was observed a handful of times. The chain has TRBV2 and TRBJ2-2; 9 nucleotides agree with TRBD2. After removal of 7 bases from V and 4 bases from J, the junction contained 4 bases not matched to a gene. Per germline, CDR1 SNHLY and CDR2 FYNNEI. The CDR3 consists of 14 residues. The CDR3: CASTRRGGTGELFF. As DNA, the CDR3 is TGTGCCAGCACCAGGCGGGGGGGCACCGGGGAGCTGTTTTTT. Looking up the rest from reference TRBV2 and TRBJ2-2 gives the full variable domain: EPEVTQTPSHQVTQMGQEVILRCVPISNHLYFYWYRQILGQKVEFLVSFYNNEISEKSEIFDDQFSVERPDGSNFTLKIRSTKLEDSAMYFCASTRRGGTGELFFGEGSRLTVL.

This rearrangement joins TRBV6-4 to TRBJ2-1, with D possibly matching TRBD1 (6 bases). This CDR3 comprises 15 residues. CDR1 is MRHNA and CDR2 is SNTAGT in the germline V gene. The V end lost 6 bases, the J end lost 2 bases, and 14 bases lay between the germline ends. The CDR3 region is CASSAAGGAYNEQFF. Here the CDR3 DNA reads TGTGCCAGCAGCGCCGCTGGGGGCGCCTACAATGAGCAGTTCTTC.

This sequence joins TRBV7-9 and TRBJ1-1; possibly TRBD1 for D (5 bases). V lost 5 bases and J 1 base, leaving 8 bases between the germline ends. Looked up from germline, CDR1 is SEHNR and CDR2 is FQNEAQ (reference sequence). The CDR3 is 13 residues long. The CDR3 coding sequence is TGTGCCAGCAGCCCTGGGGGGAACACTGAAGCTTTCTTT. Translation gives CASSPGGNTEAFF.

V is TRBV30 and J is TRBJ2-2; D is unresolved. V was trimmed by 0 bases and J by 5 bases, leaving 7 bases between them. This CDR3 has 13 amino acids. Germline V gene sequence: CDR1 GTSNPN, CDR2 SVGIG (reference sequence). For the CDR3, the DNA is TGTGCCTGGAGTGTTTTTGAGACCGGGGAGCTGTTTTTT. Its protein product is CAWSVFETGELFF.

The chain links TRBV29-1 to TRBJ1-1, with D maybe TRBD1 (6 bases). Trimming cost V 6 bases and J 6 bases, with 11 bases left between them. The CDR3 contains 11 residues. Per the germline V gene, CDR1 is SQVTM and CDR2 is ANQGSEA. The CDR3 here is CSVTRGAEAFF. As DNA, the CDR3 is TGCAGCGTCACTAGGGGGGCTGAAGCTTTCTTT.

This chain joins TRBV18 and TRBJ2-2, with 7 bases matching TRBD2. The germline V gene encodes CDR1 KGHSH and CDR2 LQKENI. There are 16 residues in the CDR3. V shed 3 bases and J 0 bases; nucleotides not matched to a gene: 4. CDR3 coding DNA: TGTGCCAGCTCACCCGGCGGGGGTGCGAACACCGGGGAGCTGTTTTTT. Its translation is CASSPGGGANTGELFF.

This clone was picked up one time. CDR3 loop: CASSFLTGVNYGYTF. The CDR3 DNA reads TGTGCCAGCAGTTTCTTGACAGGGGTTAACTATGGCTACACCTTC. The chain has TRBV27 and TRBJ1-2, with TRBD1 identical over 8 bases. Germline values: CDR1 MNHEY, CDR2 SMNVEV (reference sequence). The CDR3 contains 15 residues. J lost 1 base, V lost 3 bases, and 4 bases had no gene match.

The V call is TRBV29-1, the J call TRBJ1-1; D is ambiguous. The germline gives CDR1 SQVTM, CDR2 ANQGSEA. V was trimmed by 4 bases and J by 0 bases, leaving 9 bases between them. This CDR3 is built from 13 residues. The chain's CDR3 is CSVAGSLNTEAFF. The CDR3 DNA follows: TGCAGCGTTGCGGGATCCCTGAACACTGAAGCTTTCTTT.

The CDR3 region has the DNA TGTGCCAGTGCGCCCAGGGGTGGCACAGATACGCAGTATTTT. Translation gives CASAPRGGTDTQYF. V usage is TRBV19 and J usage is TRBJ2-3, with a tentative D call TRBD1 (6 bases). Germline V gives CDR1 LNHDA, CDR2 SQIVND (reference sequence). Trimming cost V 8 bases and J 1 base, with 13 bases left between them. This CDR3 comprises 14 residues.

The V and J genes are TRBV14 and TRBJ1-1; D gene unclear. V lost 1 base and J 3 bases, leaving 15 bases between the germline ends. The CDR3 is made up of 16 amino acids. Germline V gives CDR1 SGHDN, CDR2 FVKESK. Here the CDR3 DNA reads TGTGCCAGCAGCCAAGTCCTTCCTGGGTTGGACACTGAAGCTTTCTTT. It encodes CASSQVLPGLDTEAFF.

The chain combines TRBV9 with TRBJ2-7; 11 bases match TRBD2. The germline V gene has CDR1 SGDLS and CDR2 YYNGEE. The CDR3 contains 14 residues. Trimming cost V 2 bases and J 3 bases; bases outside gene matches: 1. CDR3 sequence: CASSVTSGNYEQYF. CDR3 DNA sequence: TGTGCCAGCAGCGTGACTAGCGGGAACTACGAGCAGTACTTC.

CDR3 loop: CAISPSPGAGNEQYF. CDR3 in DNA: TGTGCCATCAGCCCAAGTCCGGGAGCGGGGAACGAGCAGTACTTC. The chain has TRBV10-3 and TRBJ2-7; TRBD2 agrees at 7 bases. V lost 6 bases and J lost 5; bases outside the gene matches: 13. The germline gives CDR1 ENHRY, CDR2 SYGVKD. This CDR3 is 15 amino acids long.

The chain recombines TRBV15 with TRBJ1-4, with D uncertain. The CDR3 consists of 15 residues. Germline CDR1 and CDR2: LNHNV and YYDKDF (reference sequence). V lost 3 bases and J 0 bases, leaving 8 bases between the germline ends. The CDR3 here is CATSRVVPTNEKLFF. In DNA, the CDR3 is TGTGCCACCAGCAGGGTTGTCCCAACTAATGAAAAACTGTTTTTT.